The sample holds many counts of the clone carrying this T cell receptor (beta chain). The sample comes from a study of T cells in Graves' hyperthyroidism and ophthalmopathy. From RNA transcripts, TCR beta CDR3 regions were amplified. In the first-round RT-PCR of the TCR CDR3, the HTBI primer set was used. From the multiplex PCR reads, TCRdb called clonotypes with MiXCR, one entry per CDR3 protein. This sample has 380,000 or so distinct CDR3 sequences, with approximately 15% found just once. CDR1 PRHDT and CDR2 FYEKMQ come from the germline V gene (reference sequence). The trim removed 6 bases at V and 5 bases at J, leaving 8 bases unmatched. The CDR3 runs to 14 residues.

J is TRBJ1-2 and V is TRBV13; 8 bases align to TRBD1. This TCR was sampled from a man aged 25 to 45 with Graves' hyperthyroidism that later progressed to Graves' ophthalmopathy. The sample comprised blood. DNA for the CDR3: TGTGCCAGCAGTCCTCCGGGACAGGTTTATGGCTACACCTTC. Its translation: CASSPPGQVYGYTF.